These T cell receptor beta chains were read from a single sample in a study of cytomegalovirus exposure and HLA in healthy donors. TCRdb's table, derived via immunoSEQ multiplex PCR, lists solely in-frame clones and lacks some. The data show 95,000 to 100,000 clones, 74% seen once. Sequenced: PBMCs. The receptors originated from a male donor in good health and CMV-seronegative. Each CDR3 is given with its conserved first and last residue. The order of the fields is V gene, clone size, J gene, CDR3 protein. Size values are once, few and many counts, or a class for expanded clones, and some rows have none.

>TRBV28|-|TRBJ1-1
CASSSFRTAGTGITEAFF
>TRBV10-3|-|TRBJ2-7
CAISELQGGLSEQYF
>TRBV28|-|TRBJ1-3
CASMTPGGLDSGNTIYF
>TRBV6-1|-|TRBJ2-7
CASTTQGPVQYF
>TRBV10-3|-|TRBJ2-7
CAISARDRGMNEQYF
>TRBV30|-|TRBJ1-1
CAWGQTTGTANSEAFF
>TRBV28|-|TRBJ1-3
CASSSQGQGNTIYF
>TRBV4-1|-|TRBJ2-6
CASSQEKAPAGGANVLTF
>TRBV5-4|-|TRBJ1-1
CASSLVGEMNTEAFF
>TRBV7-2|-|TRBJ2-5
CASSSGQGVSETQYF
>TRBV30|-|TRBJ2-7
CAWSVEGYEQYF
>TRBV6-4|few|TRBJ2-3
CASSESSGGATDTQYF
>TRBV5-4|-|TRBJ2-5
CASNPPGRHQETQYF
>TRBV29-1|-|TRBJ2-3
CSVEDPSGTDTQYF
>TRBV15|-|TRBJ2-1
CATSRSGDSRYNEQFF
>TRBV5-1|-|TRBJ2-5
CASSTKGGWQETQYF
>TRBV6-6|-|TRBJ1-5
CASSPGTKGQPQHF
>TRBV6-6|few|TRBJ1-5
CASTPFKGEVNQPQHF
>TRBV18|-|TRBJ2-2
CASSPSGTSGTTGELFF
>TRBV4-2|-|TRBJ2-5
CASSQSPGVGTQYF
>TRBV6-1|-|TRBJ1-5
CASRESGNQPQHF
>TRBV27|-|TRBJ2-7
CASSPSRGQSGQYF